The clone carrying this T cell receptor (beta chain) was seen more than once but under ten times. Antigen: not known. These data come from a study of vaccination and CD4 T cells after COVID-19. The Oncomine TCR Beta short-read assay was what sequenced the DNA obtained from cultured CD4+ T cells. In TCRdb, the PCR reads were re-called with MiXCR into one record per CDR3 protein. The data contain 20,000 to 25,000 distinct CDR3 sequences, around 50% of them seen just once; the ten biggest clones take up roughly 8.6%. Study conclusions and caveats: Median SARS-CoV-2-reactive clonotype numbers rose nonsignificantly, roughly 21 to 38. The appearance of a median approximately 85% of reactive clones in convalescent patients occurred only post-vaccination.

The treatment denotes: approximately nine-day PBMC culture with coronavirus spike peptide pools or control peptides (ViraFEST assay). ViraFEST enlarged antigen-specific T cell populations with peptide pools and afterwards sequenced TCRs. With 0 bases clipped from V and 3 bases from J, the junction kept 10 bases outside the gene matches. This CDR3 region has 16 residues. CDR1 DFQATT and CDR2 SNEGSKA come from the germline V gene (reference sequence). The chain is built from TRBV20-1 and TRBJ2-7; 8 bases align to TRBD2. The sequence was collected from a human donor who had recovered from COVID-19. Sequencing was performed on CD4+ T cells from blood, cultured in vitro. The CDR3 DNA reads TGCAGTGCTAGAGATGATTTGCGGGGGGCCCACTACGAGCAGTACTTC. Translation gives CSARDDLRGAHYEQYF.